The 9 T cell receptor beta chains reported below all come from one sample, sequenced in a study of spatial heterogeneity in lung cancer. Study-wide points: Counts of expanded intratumoral alpha and beta TCRs tracked tumor mutation counts.

No antigens are known for them. Specified time point: sample taken at primary tumor resection. TCRdb ran MiXCR on the 5' RACE reads and lists one entry per CDR3 protein. The table lists 18,000 or so distinct CDR3 sequences, roughly 5% of them singletons. The sample was lung tumor tissue, taken at surgery. These receptors were collected from a female donor with early-stage non-small cell lung cancer.

This clonotype was seen at least ten times. This beta chain lies outside the target of a library built for alpha chains; its clone size means little. The rearrangement uses TRBV18 and TRBJ2-5; TRBD1 matches 7 bases. CDR1 is KGHSH, CDR2 LQKENI, per germline. CDR3 length equals 15 residues. V shed 4 bases, J shed 3 bases, and the junction held 8 bases outside the gene matches. Here the CDR3 reads CASSQPGTVKETQYF. The CDR3 DNA is TGTGCCAGCTCACAACCCGGGACAGTGAAAGAGACCCAGTACTTC.

This clonotype was counted between two and nine times. The library was designed around alpha chains, so this beta chain is a stray read whose abundance carries little weight. The chain is built from TRBV5-4 and TRBJ2-1; D call uncertain. Trimming removed 0 bases at V and 1 base at J, with 5 bases between. This CDR3 region has 14 residues. In germline, CDR1 is SGHNT, CDR2 YYREEE (reference sequence). The CDR3 is CASSLGQSYNEQFF. The CDR3 DNA reads as TGTGCCAGCAGCTTGGGCCAGTCCTACAATGAGCAGTTCTTC.

With regard to this clonotype: This beta chain came through as a stray read in a library set up for alpha chains, and its size says little. The chain has TRBV7-8 and TRBJ2-5; D unclear. Germline lookup yields CDR1 SGHVS and CDR2 FQNEAQ. The CDR3 spans 15 residues. Trimming cost V 6 bases and J 5 bases, with 19 bases left between them. CDR3 DNA sequence: TGTGCCAGCAGAAAAGGAGTCTCTCAATGGGAGACCCAGTACTTC. This sequence encodes CASRKGVSQWETQYF.

In this sample, this clonotype turned up many times. Because the library targeted alpha chains, this beta chain is an off-target read whose size means little. The chain recombines TRBV19 with TRBJ2-3; 9 bases agree with TRBD2. With V trimmed by 7 bases and J by 1 base, 6 bases remained unmatched. The CDR3 runs 15 residues. Looked up from germline, CDR1 is LNHDA and CDR2 is SQIVND (reference sequence). The CDR3 bases are TGTGCCAGTAAAAGACTAGCGGTCGGCACAGATACGCAGTATTTT. Protein: CASKRLAVGTDTQYF.

With regard to this clonotype: Since it is a stray read in a library aimed at alpha chains, this beta chain has a size that is not meaningful. CDR3 sequence: CASSPGQSGNTIYF. CDR3 nucleotide sequence: TGTGCCAGCAGCCCCGGACAGTCTGGAAACACCATATATTTT. The chain couples TRBV9 to TRBJ1-3, with a weak D call TRBD1 (6 bases). The ends were cut back, 4 bases at V and 1 base at J, with 9 bases in the middle. Germline loops: CDR1 SGDLS, CDR2 YYNGEE. This CDR3 has 14 residues.

This clonotype has ten or more counts. This beta chain is an off-target read within a library intended for alpha chains, so its frequency means little. The gene calls are TRBV2 and TRBJ2-1; 8 bases line up with TRBD2. The length of the CDR3 is 15 residues. Germline V CDR1 and CDR2: SNHLY, FYNNEI. Trimming cost V 2 bases and J 4 bases; bases outside gene matches: 4. The CDR3 coding sequence is TGTGCCAGCAGTGAACAACTAGCGGATTACAATGAGCAGTTCTTC. This sequence encodes CASSEQLADYNEQFF.

This clonotype was recorded many times. The library was built for alpha chains, so this beta chain is an off-target read and its size means little. This chain links TRBV10-2 with TRBJ1-5; D unclear. CDR3 length: 13 amino acids. The germline CDR1 and CDR2 sequences are WSHSY and SAAADI. With 2 bases removed from V and 4 bases from J, the gap between germline ends came to 6 bases. The CDR3 region has the DNA TGCGCCAGCAGTGAGGTAGTGAATCAGCCCCAGCATTTT. Translated: CASSEVVNQPQHF.

This clonotype was found many times. Because the library targeted alpha chains, this beta chain is an off-target read whose size means little. V is TRBV25-1 and J is TRBJ2-2, with D perhaps assigned TRBD1 or TRBD2 (5 bases each). Germline lookup yields CDR1 MGHDK and CDR2 SYGVNS. The ends were cut back, 8 bases at V and 4 bases at J, with 8 bases in the middle. The length of the CDR3 is 12 residues. The CDR3 DNA follows: TGTGCCAGCGGGGGAAGCACCGGGGAGCTGTTTTTT. Translated, it gives CASGGSTGELFF.

This clonotype is classed as medium-sized. This beta chain is off target for a library built for alpha chains, so its abundance means little. CDR3 sequence: CASSLEGETQYF. CDR3 DNA: TGTGCCAGCAGTTTAGAAGGCGAGACCCAGTACTTC. The V and J genes are TRBV28 and TRBJ2-5, with D unresolved. Germline CDR1 reads MDHEN; CDR2 reads SYDVKM. V lost 2 bases, J lost 5 bases, and 6 bases lay in between. The CDR3 consists of 12 residues.